These T cell receptor beta chains were read from a single sample in a study of tumor and adjacent non-tumor tissue in lung cancer. TCRdb re-called the multiplex PCR reads with MiXCR, one entry per CDR3 protein. Of under 250,000 distinct CDR3 sequences listed, around 71% are singletons. Source material: lung tumor tissue. Receptors were obtained from a man in his sixties with non-small cell lung cancer. CDR3s include the opening cysteine and the closing phenylalanine or tryptophan. Each record gives: CDR3 DNA, CDR3 protein, D gene, V gene, clone size, J gene. D genes are given only for firm matches. Only some rows state a clone size, as once, few, many or a class for expanded clones.

TGCGCTAGCAGTACCGCGACAGGGGGCGCGACCCAGTACTTC | CASSTATGGATQYF | TRBD1 | TRBV10-2 | NA | TRBJ2-5
TGTGCCAGCAGTTCAGTTGGAGGGGGCAATTCACCCCTCCACTTT | CASSSVGGGNSPLHF | TRBD1 | TRBV13 | once | TRBJ1-6
TGCAGTGCTGGGGGCGAAGGGGGGCTGTACGAGCAGTACTTC | CSAGGEGGLYEQYF | NA | TRBV20-1 | NA | TRBJ2-7
TGTGCCAGCAGTTACCAAGCCACCGGGAGTCAGCCCCAGTATTTT | CASSYQATGSQPQYF | NA | TRBV6-6 | NA | TRBJ2-3
TGCGCCAGCAGCCGAGGACAGGGGACTGGGAACACTGAAGCTTTCTTT | CASSRGQGTGNTEAFF | TRBD1 | TRBV4-3 | many | TRBJ1-1
TGTGCCAGCAGCCAAACAAGGGACACTGGCACAGATACGCAGTATTTT | CASSQTRDTGTDTQYF | NA | TRBV11-3 | NA | TRBJ2-3
TGTGCCAGCAGCTCATCCCTGCAGGGCGCCCGAGAGACCCAGTACTTC | CASSSSLQGARETQYF | NA | TRBV6-6 | few | TRBJ2-5
TGCAGTGCTAGAATTGTACACGGCACAGATACGCAGTATTTT | CSARIVHGTDTQYF | NA | TRBV20-1 | many | TRBJ2-3
TGCGCCAGCAGCCAAACAGGGGGGATAGCGGGAGCGGTCTACAATAAGCAGTTCTTC | CASSQTGGIAGAVYNKQFF | NA | TRBV4-3 | NA | TRBJ2-1
TGTGCCAGCAGTTTAGGGCAGGGCGACGAGCAGTACTTC | CASSLGQGDEQYF | NA | TRBV12-3/TRBV12-4 | few | TRBJ2-7
TGTGTCAGCAGCCAAGATCACGGCCGAGCCTCTAATGAAAAACTGTTTTTT | CVSSQDHGRASNEKLFF | NA | TRBV4-2 | NA | TRBJ1-4
TGTGCCAGCAGTGAACGGGCAGCATATGGCTACACCTTC | CASSERAAYGYTF | NA | TRBV6-1 | NA | TRBJ1-2
TGCGCCAGCAGTCTTAGCGGGAGATACAATGAGCAGTTCTTC | CASSLSGRYNEQFF | TRBD2 | TRBV10-1 | few | TRBJ2-1
TGTACCAGCAGTTTAAACCGGGAGGCGAGCAATGAGCAGTTCTTC | CTSSLNREASNEQFF | TRBD2 | TRBV11-3 | few | TRBJ2-1
TGCAGTGCTAGATGGGACCAAGGGTACTACGAGCAGTACTTC | CSARWDQGYYEQYF | NA | TRBV20-1 | many | TRBJ2-7
TGTGCCAGTAGGTCGGGCACGGGTGAAAAACTGTTTTTT | CASRSGTGEKLFF | NA | TRBV6-1 | NA | TRBJ1-4
TGCAGTGCAAGAGCACAGGGGGACCACCCCCACCATTTT | CSARAQGDHPHHF | TRBD1 | TRBV20-1 | NA | TRBJ1-5
TGCGCCAGCAGCCAAGATGGGGGCAGGGGGGCTGGGGCTTTCTTT | CASSQDGGRGAGAFF | TRBD1 | TRBV4-3 | many | TRBJ1-1
TGCAGTGCTACCTTCCCGGGACTAGCGGGAGGCGCCTACAATGAGCAGTTCTTC | CSATFPGLAGGAYNEQFF | TRBD2 | TRBV20-1 | NA | TRBJ2-1
TGTAGTGCTAGAGATATGGTAACGGGAGGGGTCAACGAGCAGTACTTC | CSARDMVTGGVNEQYF | TRBD2 | TRBV20-1 | NA | TRBJ2-7
TGTGCCAACAGCCTAGCTGTGGTTTACGAGCAGTTCTTC | CANSLAVVYEQFF | NA | TRBV11-3 | NA | TRBJ2-1
TGCAGTGCCAAGAGGGGCTTGAACACTGAAGCTTTCTTT | CSAKRGLNTEAFF | NA | TRBV20-1 | NA | TRBJ1-1
TGCGCCAGCGGCTTGGGGTCACAGGAGGAGACCCAGTACTTC | CASGLGSQEETQYF | NA | TRBV5-1 | NA | TRBJ2-5
TGCGCCAGCAGTACGGGGGGGCTTTCGCCCGGGGCCAAAAACATTCAGTACTTC | CASSTGGLSPGAKNIQYF | TRBD2 | TRBV5-1 | NA | TRBJ2-4
TGCAGTGCTAGAGATCGAGGGAGGGGGAACGAGCAGTACTTC | CSARDRGRGNEQYF | NA | TRBV20-1 | NA | TRBJ2-7
TGTGCCAGCGGCAATGGGGGAGTTTCTCGCTACGAGCTGTACTTC | CASGNGGVSRYELYF | NA | TRBV6-5 | NA | TRBJ2-7
TGCAGCGTTACCCCTAGGGTTACCACAGATACGCAGTATTTT | CSVTPRVTTDTQYF | NA | TRBV29-1 | NA | TRBJ2-3
TGCAATGCTCTACCCTCTAGCGGGGGGGCTGATACGCAGTATTTT | CNALPSSGGADTQYF | TRBD2 | TRBV20-1 | NA | TRBJ2-3
TGTGCCAGCATCTTGGGGGGGGTTACTGAAGCTTTCTTT | CASILGGVTEAFF | NA | TRBV6-1 | once | TRBJ1-1
TGTGCCAGCAGTCCTCAGGATTATGATGAAGCTTTCTTT | CASSPQDYDEAFF | NA | TRBV6-5 | few | TRBJ1-1
TGTGCCAGCGGACGGGACTATACGATCCTCACGGGCGAGCAGTACTTC | CASGRDYTILTGEQYF | TRBD2 | TRBV28 | few | TRBJ2-7
TGTGCCAGCAGGATGGTGAGTAGCAATCAGCCCCAGCATTTT | CASRMVSSNQPQHF | NA | TRBV6-1 | few | TRBJ1-5
TGTGCCAGCAGCTGGATAGAGGGTAGCGGCTACACGTTC | CASSWIEGSGYTF | NA | TRBV6-5 | NA | TRBJ1-2
TGTGCTAGTGGTTTGGCTCATGGCTCCTCGGGGAATGAGCAGTTCTTC | CASGLAHGSSGNEQFF | NA | TRBV12-5 | NA | TRBJ2-1
TGTGCCAGCTCGGTAGGAGGGGTCCAGCCCCAGCATTTT | CASSVGGVQPQHF | NA | TRBV11-2 | NA | TRBJ1-5
TGTGCCAGTAGTATCCAGACAGGCAATCAGCCCCAGCATTTT | CASSIQTGNQPQHF | NA | TRBV19 | NA | TRBJ1-5
TGTGCCAGTAGTACTATCGTTAACAAAGAGACCCAGTACTTC | CASSTIVNKETQYF | NA | TRBV6-5 | NA | TRBJ2-5
TGCAGTGCTAGACAGGGGAACACTGAAGCTTTCTTT | CSARQGNTEAFF | NA | TRBV20-1 | NA | TRBJ1-1
TGCAGCGTGACCCAGGTCAGAGATACGCAGTATTTT | CSVTQVRDTQYF | NA | TRBV29-1 | NA | TRBJ2-3
TGTGCCAGCAGTTGGAGGGGGCTCGGAAACACCATATATTTT | CASSWRGLGNTIYF | TRBD1 | TRBV12-3/TRBV12-4 | NA | TRBJ1-3
TGTGCCAGCAGTGAAAAGGGGGGTATTCAAGCTTTCTTT | CASSEKGGIQAFF | NA | TRBV6-1 | NA | TRBJ1-1
TGCAGTGCTAGAAGGACTAGCGGGAATGGGGGGGAGCTGTTTTTT | CSARRTSGNGGELFF | TRBD2 | TRBV20-1 | many | TRBJ2-2
TGTGCCAGCAACCCCCCCGGGGGCTATGGCTACACCTTC | CASNPPGGYGYTF | NA | TRBV7-2 | once | TRBJ1-2
TGTGCCAGCAGAACAGGAATTAACACAGATACGCATTATTTT | CASRTGINTDTHYF | NA | TRBV7-9 | NA | TRBJ2-3
TGCAATGCTTATCCGGGACAGGGGGTTGGTCAGCCCCAGTATTTT | CNAYPGQGVGQPQYF | TRBD1 | TRBV20-1 | once | TRBJ2-3
TGCAGCGTTGTTAGCGGGGGATTTAACACATATACGCAGTATTTT | CSVVSGGFNTYTQYF | TRBD2 | TRBV29-1 | NA | TRBJ2-3
TGTGCCAGTAGCTTAGAAACAGGGGGTTTTTCATCCCTCCACTTT | CASSLETGGFSSLHF | TRBD1 | TRBV11-2 | NA | TRBJ1-6
TGTGCCAGCAGCAGCGAAAGACACTCGCGCCCTTACGAGCAGTACTTC | CASSSERHSRPYEQYF | NA | TRBV21-1 | NA | TRBJ2-7
TGTGCCAGCAGCTTAGGCGGGAGACTCGGCGAGCAGTACTTC | CASSLGGRLGEQYF | TRBD2 | TRBV28 | many | TRBJ2-7
TGTGCCAGCAGCCCTCCCGGGGCGTTTGACTTTAACTATGGCTACACCTTC | CASSPPGAFDFNYGYTF | NA | TRBV7-9 | many | TRBJ1-2
TGCAGTGCTAGTGATCGCGGGGGGACATCCAATGAGCAGTTCTTC | CSASDRGGTSNEQFF | TRBD2 | TRBV20-1 | NA | TRBJ2-1
TGTGCCAGCAACCACCCCACAGGGGCAACTAATGAAAAACTGTTTTTT | CASNHPTGATNEKLFF | TRBD1 | TRBV11-2 | once | TRBJ1-4
TGTGCCAGCCCAACGACTGAAAGTTACGAGCAGTACTTC | CASPTTESYEQYF | NA | TRBV11-2 | NA | TRBJ2-7
TGTGCCAGCAGTTTTAGGGGGAATGAGCAGTTCTTC | CASSFRGNEQFF | NA | TRBV6-2/TRBV6-3 | many | TRBJ2-1
TGTGCCAGTGAAATACAGGGACCCTACAATGAGCAGTTCTTC | CASEIQGPYNEQFF | NA | TRBV6-1 | NA | TRBJ2-1
TGTGCCAGCAGCTTGAGCGGGATGTCCTACGAACAGTACTTC | CASSLSGMSYEQYF | TRBD2 | TRBV11-3 | NA | TRBJ2-7
TGTGCCAGCAATTCAAAAGGGGTGGGCTCGATTTACCAAGAGACCCAGTACTTC | CASNSKGVGSIYQETQYF | NA | TRBV6-5 | NA | TRBJ2-5
TGTGCCAGCGGCTTACGACTGGACGGGAACGAGCAGTTCTTC | CASGLRLDGNEQFF | NA | TRBV11-3 | NA | TRBJ2-1
TGCGCCAGCAGTCAATATCCCTCCTCTTCGAGCCAAGAGACCCAGTACTTC | CASSQYPSSSSQETQYF | NA | TRBV4-1 | once | TRBJ2-5
TGCGCCAGCAGCCAAACTGGATTGGAACTGAATGAGCAGTTCTTC | CASSQTGLELNEQFF | NA | TRBV4-1 | few | TRBJ2-1